These 20 T cell receptor beta chains came from one sample sequenced in a study of vaccination effects on CD4 cells after COVID-19. These TCRs are of unknown antigen specificity. The data were produced by immunoSEQ multiplex PCR, yet TCRdb's version contains in-frame clones alone and is incomplete. This repertoire shows fewer than 60,000 clones, approximately 73% found once; its top ten account for approximately 5%. Ahead of sequencing, the ViraFEST assay grew antigen-specific CD4+ T cells using viral peptide pools. Researchers isolated CD4+ T cells once less than 13 days of culture had elapsed. Their SARS-CoV-2 infection, verified by PCR, occurred between March and December 2020. This material consisted of CD4+ T cells from PBMCs cultured with HIV peptides, taken before COVID-19 vaccination. Subset defined: HIV-1 Nef peptide pool negative control/reference culture. The source of these receptors is a human donor who had a prior SARS-CoV-2 infection.

CDR3 nucleotide sequence: TGTGCCAGCAGCTCTAGGGGAGTATTAGGAGGCACGTACAATGAGCAGTTCTTC. Amino acids: CASSSRGVLGGTYNEQFF. V is TRBV11-2 and J is TRBJ2-1, with D perhaps matching TRBD1 or TRBD2 (5 bases each). CDR1 is SGHAT, CDR2 FQNNGV, per germline. Trimming shortened V by 4 bases and J by 4 bases, and 23 bases separated the two germline ends. The CDR3 extends over 18 amino acids.

The chain is built from TRBV7-6 and TRBJ2-7; tentatively, D is TRBD1 (6 bases). Looked up from germline, CDR1 is SGHVS and CDR2 is FNYEAQ. The CDR3 sequence is 15 residues long. V lost 0 bases and J lost 0, with 9 bases in between. CDR3 nucleotide sequence: TGTGCCAGCAGCTTAGCTGTAGGGGGCTCCTACGAGCAGTACTTC. Its translation is CASSLAVGGSYEQYF.

The chain employs TRBV7-2 and TRBJ2-3, with 7 bases matching TRBD2. The CDR3 extends over 16 amino acids. CDR1 and CDR2 from the germline V gene are SGHTA and FQGNSA. The V gene end was trimmed by 0 bases and the J gene end by 4 bases; junction bases not matched to a gene: 7. CDR3: CASSLAGGREPDTQYF. CDR3 DNA sequence: TGTGCCAGCAGCTTAGCGGGAGGGCGGGAGCCAGATACGCAGTATTTT.

Only a few counts were recorded for this clone. V is TRBV3-1 (or the pseudogene TRBV3-2) and J is TRBJ2-7; D unclear. Germline V gene lookup returns CDR1 LGHDT and CDR2 YNNKEL (reference sequence). The CDR3 is 13 amino acids. Trimming pared 1 base from V and 6 bases from J, leaving 10 bases between. The CDR3 reads CASSQAGIGEQYF. The CDR3 DNA sequence: TGTGCCAGCAGCCAAGCCGGTATTGGCGAGCAGTACTTC.

This chain joins TRBV9 and TRBJ2-1; 14 bases match TRBD2. The CDR3 totals 14 residues. The V and J ends lost 3 bases and 9 bases, in that order; junction bases with no gene match: 2. The germline V gene has CDR1 SGDLS and CDR2 YYNGEE. CDR3 in DNA: TGTGCCAGCAGCGCGACTAGCGGGAGGGTTGAGCAGTTCTTC. This encodes CASSATSGRVEQFF.

This clone came up a few times. The gene calls are TRBV3-1 (or the pseudogene TRBV3-2) and TRBJ2-6, with D possibly TRBD2 on 5 matching bases. Per the germline V gene, CDR1 is LGHDT and CDR2 is YNNKEL (reference sequence). The CDR3 loop spans 18 amino acids. The V end was cut by 0 bases, the J end by 0 bases, with 12 bases between. Written as DNA, the CDR3 is TGTGCCAGCAGCCAAGATTTTCCGGGAATCTCTGGGGCCAACGTCCTGACTTTC. Encoded protein: CASSQDFPGISGANVLTF.

The sample holds one count of this clone. V gene TRBV7-2 combines with J gene TRBJ2-1; D may be TRBD2 (6 bases). Germline V gene lookup returns CDR1 SGHTA and CDR2 FQGNSA. V shed 3 bases and J shed 10 bases, with 19 bases lying between them. This CDR3 is built from 15 residues. As DNA, the CDR3 is TGTGCCAGCAGCTTCGTCGGAAGTGGAGGGTTAGAGCAGTTCTTC. Residues: CASSFVGSGGLEQFF.

The chain combines TRBV7-2 with TRBJ1-5, with D hard to call. This CDR3 region has 13 residues. V dropped 5 bases and J dropped 7 bases, with 12 bases sitting between them. The germline CDR1 and CDR2 sequences are SGHTA and FQGNSA. CDR3 amino acids: CASSPGVRQPQHF. In DNA, the CDR3 is TGTGCCAGCAGCCCCGGAGTTCGGCAGCCCCAGCATTTT.

V and J are TRBV5-8 and TRBJ2-3; D remains ambiguous. CDR3 length: 14 amino acids. V was shortened by 4 bases and J by 3 bases, with 12 bases between the two germline ends. CDR1 is SGHTS, CDR2 YDEGEE, per germline. CDR3 amino acids: CASSGLRVTDTQYF. CDR3 nucleotide sequence: TGTGCCAGCAGCGGGCTAAGGGTTACAGATACGCAGTATTTT. The full variable domain, rest sourced from reference TRBV5-8 and TRBJ2-3, is EAGVTQSPTHLIKTRGQQATLRCSPISGHTSVYWYQQALGLGLQFLLWYDEGEERNRGNFPPRFSGRQFPNYSSELNVNALELEDSALYLCASSGLRVTDTQYFGPGTRLTVL.

CDR3 nucleotides: TGTGCCAGCAGTGTTACGGGAGTAACAGATACGCAGTATTTT. Protein product: CASSVTGVTDTQYF. The chain recombines TRBV6-4 with TRBJ2-3; maybe TRBD2 (6 bases). Trimming took 4 bases from V and 3 from J, leaving 11 bases between them. Germline lookup yields CDR1 MRHNA and CDR2 SNTAGT. This CDR3 comprises 14 residues.

This clone has more than one count but fewer than ten. V gene TRBV7-2 combines with J gene TRBJ1-6; TRBD1 agrees at 9 bases. The germline gives CDR1 SGHTA, CDR2 FQGNSA. The CDR3 is made up of 16 amino acids. The ends lost 5 bases at V and 7 bases at J; junction bases unmatched: 9. This CDR3 reads CASSKYRGRGNSPLHF. CDR3 sequence (DNA): TGTGCCAGCAGCAAATACAGGGGGCGCGGGAATTCACCCCTCCACTTT.

This rearrangement joins TRBV10-3 to TRBJ2-7; 11 positions agree with TRBD1. The CDR3 covers 14 residues. J gave up 5 bases and V 7 bases, and 7 bases lay outside the gene matches. Looked up from germline, CDR1 is ENHRY and CDR2 is SYGVKD. The CDR3 is CAINPGQGADEQYF. For the CDR3, the DNA is TGTGCCATCAACCCCGGACAGGGGGCCGACGAGCAGTACTTC.

This clone was seen a few times. The V and J genes are TRBV30 and TRBJ2-1, with TRBD2 matching 12 bases. This CDR3 is 13 amino acids long. CDR1 and CDR2 from the germline V gene are GTSNPN and SVGIG (reference sequence). The V gene end was trimmed by 4 bases and the J gene end by 9 bases; junction bases not matched to a gene: 4. In nucleotides, the CDR3 is TGTGCCTGGATGACTAGCGGGGGTGGTGAGCAGTTCTTC. Translation gives CAWMTSGGGEQFF.

The CDR3 DNA follows: TGTGCCAGCAGCACAACAGCCAAGAGCCGCAATCAGCCCCAGCATTTT. Translated: CASSTTAKSRNQPQHF. This chain connects TRBV21-1 to TRBJ1-5; the table's D call, TRBD1, has no DNA check behind it. TRBV21-1 is annotated as a pseudogene. The CDR3 sequence is 16 residues long.

J is TRBJ1-6 and V is TRBV9; no firm D call. Germline CDR1 and CDR2: SGDLS and YYNGEE. The CDR3 has 13 amino acids. Trimming pared 7 bases from V and 8 bases from J, leaving 13 bases between. CDR3 sequence (DNA): TGTGCCAGCGGATATTCAAGGGATTCACCCCTCCACTTT. Translating it yields CASGYSRDSPLHF.

This rearrangement joins TRBV4-3 to TRBJ2-2; D not certain. The V end was cut by 3 bases, the J end by 0 bases, with 11 bases between. Per germline, CDR1 LGHNA and CDR2 YSLEER. The CDR3 is 16 residues long. CDR3 amino acids: CASSQRYAANTGELFF. CDR3 nucleotide sequence: TGCGCCAGCAGCCAGAGGTACGCCGCGAACACCGGGGAGCTGTTTTTT.

The gene calls are TRBV6-5 and TRBJ2-7, with 8 bases matching TRBD2. Unmatched junction bases numbered 5, after V lost 2 bases and J lost 2 bases. The CDR3 contains 15 residues. Germline CDR1 MNHEY, CDR2 SVGAGI. For the CDR3, the DNA is TGTGCCAGCAGTTACAGGGGACTAGGGACCTACGAGCAGTACTTC. Its translation: CASSYRGLGTYEQYF.

This clone was picked up a small number of times. The V gene is TRBV27, the J gene TRBJ1-2; 8 nucleotides line up with TRBD1. Germline CDR1 and CDR2: MNHEY and SMNVEV (reference sequence). The length of the CDR3 is 14 residues. The V segment lost 4 bases and the J segment 5 bases; nucleotides outside the gene matches: 6. CDR3 in DNA: TGTGCCAGCAGTTCCCAAAGGACAGGGTATGGCTACACCTTC. Translated, it gives CASSSQRTGYGYTF.

V and J are TRBV4-1 and TRBJ2-1, with 10 bases fitting TRBD2. CDR3 length equals 16 residues. CDR1 is MGHRA and CDR2 is YSYEKL in the germline V gene. J gave up 6 bases and V 1 base, and 6 bases lay outside the gene matches. CDR3 nucleotides: TGCGCCAGCAGCCAAGGGATAGCGGGGGGCTCCAATGAGCAGTTCTTC. Translation: CASSQGIAGGSNEQFF.

The chain uses TRBV12-5 and TRBJ2-3; TRBD2 matches 11 bases. Germline-derived CDR1 and CDR2 are LGHNT and FRNRAP. The CDR3 loop spans 18 amino acids. With 3 bases clipped from V and 0 bases from J, the junction kept 8 bases outside the gene matches. CDR3 amino acids: CASGFRLAGRTSTDTQYF. The CDR3 DNA reads TGTGCTAGTGGTTTCCGACTAGCGGGGAGGACTAGCACAGATACGCAGTATTTT.